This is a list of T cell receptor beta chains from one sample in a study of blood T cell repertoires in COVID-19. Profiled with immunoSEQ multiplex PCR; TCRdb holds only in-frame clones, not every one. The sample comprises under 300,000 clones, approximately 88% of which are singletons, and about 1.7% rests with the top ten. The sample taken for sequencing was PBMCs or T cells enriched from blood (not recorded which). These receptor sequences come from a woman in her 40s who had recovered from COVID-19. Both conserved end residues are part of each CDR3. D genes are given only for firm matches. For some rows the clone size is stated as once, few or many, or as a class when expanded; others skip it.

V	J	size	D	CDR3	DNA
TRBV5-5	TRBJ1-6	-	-	CASSLTGTYNSPLHF	TGTGCCAGCAGCTTGACAGGGACCTATAATTCACCCCTCCACTTT
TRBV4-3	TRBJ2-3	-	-	CASSQGGTQYF	TGCGCCAGCAGCCAAGGTGGCACGCAGTATTTT
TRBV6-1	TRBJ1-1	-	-	CASSEFRNTEAFF	TGTGCCAGCAGTGAATTCCGGAACACTGAAGCTTTCTTT
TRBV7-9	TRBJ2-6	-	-	CASSPRTAGANVLTF	TGTGCCAGCAGCCCCAGGACAGCTGGGGCCAACGTCCTGACTTTC
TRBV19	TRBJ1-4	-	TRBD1	CASSVGTVNEKLFF	TGTGCCAGTAGTGTCGGGACAGTAAATGAAAAACTGTTTTTT
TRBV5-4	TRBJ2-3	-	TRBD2	CASSKGLAGTDTQYF	TGTGCCAGCAGCAAGGGACTAGCGGGCACAGATACGCAGTATTTT
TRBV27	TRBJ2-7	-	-	CASSLRDSRGEQYF	TGTGCCAGCAGTCTTCGGGACTCCCGTGGCGAGCAGTACTTC
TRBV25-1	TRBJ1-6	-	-	CASSAGFLVVSPLHF	TGTGCCAGCAGCGCGGGTTTCCTCGTCGTTTCACCCCTCCACTTT
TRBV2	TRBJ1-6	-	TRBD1	CASRPDRDYSYNSPLHF	TGTGCCAGCAGACCCGACAGGGATTACTCCTATAATTCACCCCTCCACTTT
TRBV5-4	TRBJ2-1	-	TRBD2	CASRLSGTTWIF	TGTGCCAGCAGGCTTTCCGGGACTACCTGGATCTTC
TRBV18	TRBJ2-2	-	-	CASSPLRQATGELFF	TGTGCCAGCTCACCACTTAGGCAGGCCACCGGGGAGCTGTTTTTT
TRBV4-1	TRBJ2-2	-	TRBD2	CASSPLSGRNTGELFF	TGCGCCAGCAGCCCGTTGAGCGGGAGGAACACCGGGGAGCTGTTTTTT
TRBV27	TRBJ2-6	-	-	CASSLTGLLDYSGANVLTF	TGTGCCAGCAGTTTAACGGGGTTACTGGATTACTCTGGGGCCAACGTCCTGACTTTC
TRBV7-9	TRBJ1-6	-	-	CASSTGEGYNSPLHF	TGTGCCAGCAGCACCGGGGAGGGCTATAATTCACCCCTCCACTTT
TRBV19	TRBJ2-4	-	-	CASSIGWAAAKNIQYF	TGTGCCAGTAGTATTGGCTGGGCTGCAGCCAAAAACATTCAGTACTTC
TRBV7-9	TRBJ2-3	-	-	CASSLGRDTQYF	TGTGCCAGCAGCTTAGGGCGGGATACGCAGTATTTT
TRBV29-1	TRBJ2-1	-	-	CSVSKGTPDVGFF	TGCAGCGTTAGTAAAGGGACTCCCGACGTCGGGTTCTTC
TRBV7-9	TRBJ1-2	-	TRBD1	CASSPTGGVGYTF	TGTGCCAGCAGCCCGACAGGGGGAGTAGGCTACACCTTC
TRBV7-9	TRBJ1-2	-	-	CASSSSSGAHGYTF	TGTGCCAGCAGCTCCTCCTCAGGGGCCCATGGCTACACCTTC
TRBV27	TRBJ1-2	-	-	CASSTQGYGYTF	TGTGCCAGCAGTACACAGGGATATGGCTACACCTTC
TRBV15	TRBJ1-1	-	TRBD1	CATSRDRDSNTEAFF	TGTGCCACCAGCAGGGACAGGGACTCCAACACTGAAGCTTTCTTT
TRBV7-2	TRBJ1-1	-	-	CASTYGWEGPEAFF	TGTGCCAGCACCTACGGATGGGAGGGCCCTGAAGCTTTCTTT
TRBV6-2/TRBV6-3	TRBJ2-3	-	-	CASTPPTGRDTQYF	TGTGCCAGCACCCCCCCTACTGGTCGGGATACGCAGTATTTT
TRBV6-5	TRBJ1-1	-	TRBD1	CASSYGTGGTEAFF	TGTGCCAGCAGTTACGGGACAGGGGGCACTGAAGCTTTCTTT
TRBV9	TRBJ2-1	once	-	CASSVAPTPTYNEQFF	TGTGCCAGCAGCGTAGCCCCGACTCCGACTTACAATGAGCAGTTCTTC
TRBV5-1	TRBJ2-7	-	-	CASSPVGGSYEQYF	TGCGCCAGCAGCCCGGTAGGGGGCTCCTACGAGCAGTACTTC
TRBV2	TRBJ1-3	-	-	CASSEDRAAGNTIYF	TGTGCCAGCAGTGAAGACAGGGCTGCTGGAAACACCATATATTTT
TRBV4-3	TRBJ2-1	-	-	CASSQDLELHEQFF	TGCGCCAGCAGCCAAGACCTGGAGTTACATGAGCAGTTCTTC
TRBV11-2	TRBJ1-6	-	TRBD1	CASKIGTGGVALHF	TGTGCCAGTAAGATAGGGACAGGGGGCGTAGCCCTCCACTTT
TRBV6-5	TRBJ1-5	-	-	CASDRVGANQPQHF	TGTGCCAGCGATCGGGTCGGAGCTAATCAGCCCCAGCATTTT
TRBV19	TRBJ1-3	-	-	CASSKQSSGNTIYF	TGTGCCAGTAGCAAACAGAGCTCTGGAAACACCATATATTTT
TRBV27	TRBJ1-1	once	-	CASNSRAGGKNTEAFF	TGTGCCAGCAACTCCCGCGCGGGGGGAAAGAACACTGAAGCTTTCTTT
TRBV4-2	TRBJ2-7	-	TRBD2	CASSQGGGPKSLAGVQGIAEQYF	TGTGCCAGCAGCCAAGGAGGAGGGCCAAAGTCACTAGCGGGAGTCCAGGGGATCGCCGAGCAGTACTTC
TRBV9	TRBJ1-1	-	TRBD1	CASSARTGNTEAFF	TGTGCCAGCAGCGCAAGGACAGGGAATACTGAAGCTTTCTTT
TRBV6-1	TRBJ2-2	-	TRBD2	CASSASGGANTGELFF	TGTGCCAGCAGTGCTAGCGGGGGGGCCAACACCGGGGAGCTGTTTTTT
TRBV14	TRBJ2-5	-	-	CASSQGRLGTKRDYGETQYF	TGTGCCAGCAGCCAAGGAAGATTAGGGACAAAACGAGACTATGGAGAGACCCAGTACTTC
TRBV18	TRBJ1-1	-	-	CASSPSTGTPHTEAFF	TGTGCCAGCTCACCTTCGACCGGGACACCCCACACTGAAGCTTTCTTT
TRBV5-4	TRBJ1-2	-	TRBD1	CASSGQGVANYGYTF	TGTGCCAGCAGCGGACAGGGGGTCGCCAACTATGGCTACACCTTC
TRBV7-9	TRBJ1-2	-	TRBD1	CASSLARGTGDYYGYTF	TGTGCCAGCAGCTTAGCGCGAGGCACAGGGGATTATTATGGCTACACCTTC
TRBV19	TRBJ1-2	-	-	CASTPTLIGGIPNYGYTF	TGTGCCAGTACCCCGACCCTTATAGGAGGGATTCCTAACTATGGCTACACCTTC